Following are 10 T cell receptor beta chains from one sample sequenced in a study of siplizumab effects on memory and regulatory T cells. Sequenced by immunoSEQ multiplex PCR; TCRdb stores in-frame clones only, minus some. The sample contains about 50,000 clones, over 75% of which appear only once. The specimen was naive CD8+ T cells sorted from blood. The receptors were gathered from a human donor in good health.

The chain joins TRBV19 to TRBJ1-4; 9 bases match TRBD1. V shed 1 base and J 5 bases; nucleotides not matched to a gene: 14. The V gene's germline CDR1 is LNHDA and CDR2 SQIVND (reference sequence). This CDR3 comprises 19 residues. The CDR3 sequence is CASSIAQGARRGQNEKLFF. The CDR3 DNA reads TGTGCCAGTAGTATAGCACAGGGGGCGAGAAGGGGGCAGAATGAAAAACTGTTTTTT.

The rearrangement links TRBV27 to TRBJ2-1, with 13 positions matching TRBD2. The CDR3 consists of 15 residues. With V trimmed by 6 bases and J by 9 bases, 8 bases remained unmatched. Germline V lookup: CDR1 MNHEY, CDR2 SMNVEV (reference sequence). DNA of the CDR3: TGTGCCAGCAGCATAACTAGCGGGAGGGGAGGTGAGCAGTTCTTC. The encoded protein is CASSITSGRGGEQFF.

A few counts support this clone. J is TRBJ1-2 and V is TRBV4-1, with D unclear. Per the germline V gene, CDR1 is MGHRA and CDR2 is YSYEKL. This CDR3 comprises 15 residues. Trimming took off 0 bases at V and 5 bases at J, with 13 bases between the two ends. The CDR3 nucleotides are TGCGCCAGCAGCCAAGATCTGACCGAGCGTTATGGCTACACCTTC. Residues: CASSQDLTERYGYTF.

This clone showed up just a few times. The chain links TRBV4-1 to TRBJ1-2; no definite D call. Germline V gene lookup returns CDR1 MGHRA and CDR2 YSYEKL. This CDR3 comprises 17 residues. The V end lost 1 base, the J end lost 3 bases, and 18 bases lay between the germline ends. The CDR3 DNA reads as TGCGCCAGCAGCCAAGTCGAGTCTCGATTACTCCACTATGGCTACACCTTC. Translation: CASSQVESRLLHYGYTF.

This rearrangement joins TRBV27 to TRBJ2-1; D unresolved. Trimming took off 4 bases at V and 3 bases at J, with 16 bases between the two ends. The CDR3 length is 16 residues. The V gene's germline CDR1 is MNHEY and CDR2 SMNVEV (reference sequence). As DNA, the CDR3 is TGTGCCAGCAGTTCCCTCTCAGAGTCCAACTACAATGAGCAGTTCTTC. Protein product: CASSSLSESNYNEQFF.

The V call is TRBV4-1, the J call TRBJ2-3; D perhaps matches TRBD2 (5 bases). The germline V and J ends were trimmed by 4 bases and 0 bases, with 11 bases remaining between them. Looked up from germline, CDR1 is MGHRA and CDR2 is YSYEKL. The CDR3 has 15 residues. CDR3 loop: CASSPKRPSTDTQYF. In nucleotides, the CDR3 is TGCGCCAGCAGCCCCAAGCGGCCTAGCACAGATACGCAGTATTTT.

The chain links TRBV27 to TRBJ2-1; D possibly corresponds to TRBD1 (5 bases). Germline CDR1 reads MNHEY; CDR2 reads SMNVEV (reference sequence). The CDR3 covers 15 residues. Trimming removed 4 bases from V and 5 bases from J, with 15 bases in between. This CDR3 is CASSSNLGQHNEQFF. CDR3 nucleotide sequence: TGTGCCAGCAGTTCCAACCTCGGACAACACAATGAGCAGTTCTTC.

The V and J genes are TRBV27 and TRBJ2-1; 9 bases are a match to TRBD2. From germline, CDR1 is MNHEY and CDR2 SMNVEV (reference sequence). J was trimmed by 0 bases and V by 6 bases; bases with no gene match: 6. The CDR3 totals 16 residues. This CDR3 is CASRILAGSSYNEQFF. DNA for the CDR3: TGTGCCAGCAGGATACTAGCGGGTAGCTCCTACAATGAGCAGTTCTTC.

The CDR3 loop reads CAWSVNRASAASYGYTF. Here the CDR3 DNA reads TGTGCCTGGAGTGTTAACAGAGCCTCCGCAGCCTCCTATGGCTACACCTTC. The chain uses TRBV30 and TRBJ1-2; no clear D gene. CDR1 GTSNPN and CDR2 SVGIG come from the germline V gene (reference sequence). This CDR3 has 17 residues. The V gene lost 0 bases and the J gene lost 4 bases, with 21 bases spanning the gap.

The chain couples TRBV6-6 to TRBJ2-3; D possibly uses TRBD1 or TRBD2 (5 bases each). The V end lost 8 bases, the J end lost 6 bases, and 6 bases lay between the germline ends. CDR3 length: 10 residues. The germline gives CDR1 MNHNY, CDR2 SVGAGI (reference sequence). The CDR3 DNA is TGTGCCAGCTGGGACGATACGCAGTATTTT. It yields the protein CASWDDTQYF.